The entry that follows covers one TCR beta chain sequence. The sample is drawn from a study of cytomegalovirus exposure and HLA in healthy donors. Across the whole study: When 350 to 500 donors were genotyped, roughly 78% of them were found to fall in the Caucasian-associated ancestry cluster.

Researchers ran the PCR with 60 Vbeta and 13 Jbeta primers. This table comes from immunoSEQ multiplex PCR, and its TCRdb copy is limited to in-frame clones, with some not included. In the table there are around 150,000 clones, around 84% of which are singletons. The V and J ends lost 7 bases and 0 bases respectively, with 13 bases between them. Germline V lookup: CDR1 MNHEY, CDR2 SMNVEV (reference sequence). The CDR3 runs to 15 residues. The rearrangement links TRBV27 to TRBJ2-1; possible D gene TRBD2, 5 bases. The sequencing input was PBMCs. The sequence derives from a boy younger than 10 in good health and CMV-seronegative. CDR3 sequence (DNA): TGTGCCAGCATCTCACTTGGGAGCTCCTACAATGAGCAGTTCTTC. Its translation: CASISLGSSYNEQFF.